One sample yielded the 15 T cell receptor beta chains listed below, sequenced in a study of cytotoxic CD8 clonotypes in ibrutinib-treated CLL (dated by TCRdb to the early 2020s). The receptor library was made with the immunoSEQ multiplex PCR assay. TCRdb holds this immuneACCESS table with in-frame rearrangements only. Some clones are missing; in checked studies, unresolved V genes explain under half, and the rest has no known cause. The sample table records some 350,000 clones; roughly two thirds of these occur just once. Roughly 6% of the sample is in the top ten clones. The sample consisted of PBMCs, taken after 36 months of ibrutinib treatment. Receptors were obtained from a human donor with chronic lymphocytic leukemia.

This sequence joins TRBV27 and TRBJ2-3; 13 bases fit TRBD2. Looked up from germline, CDR1 is MNHEY and CDR2 is SMNVEV (reference sequence). After removal of 5 bases from V and 6 bases from J, the junction contained 11 bases not matched to a gene. The CDR3 spans 17 residues. Here the CDR3 DNA reads TGTGCCAGCAGTCCCCTAGGACTAGCGGGAGATATTGATACGCAGTATTTT. It is translated as CASSPLGLAGDIDTQYF.

The chain uses TRBV27 and TRBJ2-1, with TRBD2 identical over 9 bases. The CDR3 has 15 amino acids. The J segment lost 4 bases and the V segment lost 5 bases, leaving 6 bases of the junction unmatched. Germline-derived CDR1 and CDR2 are MNHEY and SMNVEV (reference sequence). This CDR3 reads CASSILAGAYNEQFF. The DNA for the CDR3 is TGTGCCAGCAGTATTTTAGCGGGAGCATACAATGAGCAGTTCTTC.

The CDR3 nucleotides read TGCGCCAGCAGTGAGTCCCAAAAACTGTTTTTT. Encoded protein: CASSESQKLFF. V gene TRBV10-2 combines with J gene TRBJ1-4, with D unclear. This CDR3 has 11 amino acids. Germline-derived CDR1 and CDR2 are WSHSY and SAAADI. V was cut by 0 bases and J by 9 bases, with 2 bases left in between.

This rearrangement joins TRBV7-8 to TRBJ2-3; D may be TRBD2 (5 bases). The germline CDR1 and CDR2 sequences are SGHVS and FQNEAQ. V shed 5 bases and J shed 5 bases, with 8 bases lying between them. CDR3 length: 12 amino acids. CDR3 region: CASSRGLDTQYF. DNA of the CDR3: TGTGCCAGCAGCCGAGGACTAGATACGCAGTATTTT.

The J gene is TRBJ2-2, the V gene TRBV11-2; 9 bases fit TRBD1. This CDR3 has 15 residues. Germline V lookup: CDR1 SGHAT, CDR2 FQNNGV. Trimming cost V 5 bases and J 7 bases; bases outside gene matches: 8. The CDR3 protein is CASSTFTGGIGELFF. Written as DNA, the CDR3 is TGTGCCAGCAGCACCTTCACAGGGGGCATCGGGGAGCTGTTTTTT.

This sequence joins TRBV11-2 and TRBJ2-1, with TRBD2 identical over 14 bases. This CDR3 is built from 17 residues. V was pared by 5 bases and J by 8 bases, with 11 bases of the junction left unmatched. Germline V gene data show CDR1 as SGHAT and CDR2 as FQNNGV. CDR3: CASSVGTSGGRGDEQFF. The CDR3 region has the DNA TGTGCCAGCAGCGTCGGGACTAGCGGGGGCCGAGGGGATGAGCAGTTCTTC. Using reference TRBV11-2 and TRBJ2-1 for the parts outside the CDR3, the full variable domain is EAGVAQSPRYKIIEKRQSVAFWCNPISGHATLYWYQQILGQGPKLLIQFQNNGVVDDSQLPKDRFSAERLKGVDSTLKIQPAKLEDSAVYLCASSVGTSGGRGDEQFFGPGTRLTVL.

The chain has TRBV4-3 and TRBJ2-2, with 12 positions matching TRBD2. The CDR3 runs 15 residues. CDR1 and CDR2 (germline): LGHNA, YSLEER. V gave up 6 bases and J gave up 6 bases; unmatched junction bases: 5. The CDR3 DNA follows: TGCGCCAGCAGACGACTAGCGGGAGACCCCGGGGAGCTGTTTTTT. Translation: CASRRLAGDPGELFF.

This sequence joins TRBV19 and TRBJ2-1; TRBD2 agrees at 7 bases. J was trimmed by 5 bases and V by 4 bases; bases with no gene match: 5. The CDR3 is 14 residues long. The V gene's germline CDR1 is LNHDA and CDR2 SQIVND (reference sequence). The CDR3 spells CASSTLGTNNEQFF. CDR3 nucleotides: TGTGCCAGTAGTACCCTAGGGACTAACAATGAGCAGTTCTTC. Full variable domain (missing parts from reference TRBV19 and TRBJ2-1): DGGITQSPKYLFRKEGQNVTLSCEQNLNHDAMYWYRQDPGQGLRLIYYSQIVNDFQKGDIAEGYSVSREKKESFPLTVTSAQKNPTAFYLCASSTLGTNNEQFFGPGTRLTVL.

The chain joins TRBV11-2 to TRBJ2-3; D gene uncertain. The CDR3 runs to 16 residues. V dropped 5 bases and J dropped 6 bases, with 21 bases sitting between them. Germline CDR1 SGHAT, CDR2 FQNNGV. CDR3 in DNA: TGTGCCAGCAGCCCGACCGGACCGACGTCCGCGGATACGCAGTATTTT. Amino acids: CASSPTGPTSADTQYF.

This clone has a single count. This chain's CDR3 is CATSRGVRERRTDTQYF. The CDR3 coding sequence is TGTGCCACCAGCAGGGGGGTCAGGGAGCGGCGCACAGATACGCAGTATTTT. The chain uses TRBV15 and TRBJ2-3; perhaps D is TRBD1 or TRBD2 (5 bases each). Germline loops: CDR1 LNHNV, CDR2 YYDKDF (reference sequence). The CDR3 runs 17 residues. V gave up 3 bases and J gave up 1 base, with 17 bases separating them.

CDR3 in amino acids: CASRGTALTDTQYF. The CDR3 DNA reads TGTGCCAGTAGGGGGACAGCGCTCACAGATACGCAGTATTTT. The rearrangement links TRBV19 to TRBJ2-3, with 7 bases that match TRBD1. The germline gives CDR1 LNHDA, CDR2 SQIVND (reference sequence). Trimming cost V 6 bases and J 2 bases; bases outside gene matches: 5. CDR3 length: 14 residues.

This chain uses TRBV29-1 with TRBJ1-2; D is unclear. CDR1 and CDR2 from the germline V gene are SQVTM and ANQGSEA. There are 13 residues in the CDR3. V lost 6 bases and J lost 1, with 12 bases in between. CDR3 DNA: TGCAGCGTCTCCCGGACGGATAACTATGGCTACACCTTC. This encodes CSVSRTDNYGYTF.

This clone was found once. J is TRBJ1-2 and V is TRBV4-1; 7 bases align to TRBD1. The CDR3 consists of 17 residues. CDR1 and CDR2 (germline): MGHRA, YSYEKL. The trim removed 2 bases at V and 0 bases at J, leaving 9 bases unmatched. The CDR3 sequence: CASSQPNRQGANYGYTF. DNA of the CDR3: TGCGCCAGCAGCCAACCAAACCGACAGGGAGCTAACTATGGCTACACCTTC.

This clone has just one count. The rearrangement links TRBV28 to TRBJ2-5; D is undetermined. This CDR3 spans 15 amino acids. Germline V gives CDR1 MDHEN, CDR2 SYDVKM. Trimming took off 2 bases at V and 0 bases at J, with 10 bases between the two ends. This CDR3 is CASSLPGTDQETQYF. CDR3 sequence (DNA): TGTGCCAGCAGTTTACCGGGCACCGACCAAGAGACCCAGTACTTC.

The genes are TRBV16 and TRBJ1-4; 8 bases agree with TRBD1. This CDR3 region has 13 residues. Germline CDR1 and CDR2: KGHSY and FQNENV. The junction had 6 bases not matched to a gene; V was cut back by 4 bases and J by 11 bases. The CDR3, as DNA: TGTGCCAGCAGCCCCGGACAGGGAGGGAAACTGTTTTTT. Amino acids: CASSPGQGGKLFF. Based on the CDR3 plus reference TRBV16 and TRBJ1-4, the full variable domain is GEEVAQTPKHLVRGEGQKAKLYCAPIKGHSYVFWYQQVLKNEFKFLISFQNENVFDETGMPKERFSAKCLPNSPCSLEIQATKLEDSAVYFCASSPGQGGKLFFGSGTQLSVL.